A selection of T cell receptor beta chains follows, all from one sample in a study of neoadjuvant anti-PD-1 for oral cavity cancer. Libraries were prepared by immunoSEQ multiplex PCR; TCRdb keeps only in-frame clonotypes and omits some of them. The table shows about 68,000 clones, with around 84% occurring only once. The material sequenced was PBMCs, taken after nivolumab (anti-PD-1) treatment. Receptors were obtained from a person between 40 and 80 years old with oral cavity squamous cell carcinoma. The CDR3 runs from the conserved cysteine through the conserved F or W. A D gene is named only where the DNA matches it firmly. Where a row states a size, it is once, few, many or the class of an expanded clone; other rows omit it.

J,V,size,D,CDR3,DNA
TRBJ2-5,TRBV7-3,-,TRBD1,CASSEGQTVQETQYF,TGTGCCAGCAGCGAGGGACAGACCGTCCAAGAGACCCAGTACTTC
TRBJ1-1,TRBV4-2,-,-,CASSQGQGHLNTEAFF,TGTGCCAGCAGCCAAGGCCAGGGGCACTTGAACACTGAAGCTTTCTTT
TRBJ1-5,TRBV7-2,-,TRBD1,CASSSDRGVWQPQHF,TGTGCCAGCAGCTCCGACAGGGGGGTTTGGCAGCCCCAGCATTTT
TRBJ2-7,TRBV4-1,-,TRBD2,CASSPTGLAGVEQYF,TGCGCCAGCAGCCCTACGGGACTAGCGGGAGTCGAGCAGTACTTC
TRBJ1-1,TRBV27,once,-,CASSSVGLGGTEAFF,TGTGCCAGCAGTTCCGTCGGACTGGGCGGCACTGAAGCTTTCTTT
TRBJ2-7,TRBV30,-,TRBD1,CAWSPRQGASDEQYF,TGTGCCTGGAGTCCTAGACAGGGGGCCTCGGACGAGCAGTACTTC
TRBJ2-7,TRBV6-1,-,-,CASRDPRDISYEQYF,TGTGCCAGCAGGGACCCCCGGGACATCTCCTACGAGCAGTACTTC
TRBJ1-2,TRBV5-6,-,-,CASSRRGGYGYTF,TGTGCCAGCAGCCGTCGAGGGGGCTATGGCTACACCTTC
TRBJ2-7,TRBV6-5,once,TRBD2,CASSYLRGGYEQYF,TGTGCCAGCAGTTACCTGCGGGGGGGCTACGAGCAGTACTTC
TRBJ2-3,TRBV7-9,-,-,CASSLAGRVDTQYF,TGTGCCAGCAGCTTAGCGGGTCGGGTAGATACGCAGTATTTT